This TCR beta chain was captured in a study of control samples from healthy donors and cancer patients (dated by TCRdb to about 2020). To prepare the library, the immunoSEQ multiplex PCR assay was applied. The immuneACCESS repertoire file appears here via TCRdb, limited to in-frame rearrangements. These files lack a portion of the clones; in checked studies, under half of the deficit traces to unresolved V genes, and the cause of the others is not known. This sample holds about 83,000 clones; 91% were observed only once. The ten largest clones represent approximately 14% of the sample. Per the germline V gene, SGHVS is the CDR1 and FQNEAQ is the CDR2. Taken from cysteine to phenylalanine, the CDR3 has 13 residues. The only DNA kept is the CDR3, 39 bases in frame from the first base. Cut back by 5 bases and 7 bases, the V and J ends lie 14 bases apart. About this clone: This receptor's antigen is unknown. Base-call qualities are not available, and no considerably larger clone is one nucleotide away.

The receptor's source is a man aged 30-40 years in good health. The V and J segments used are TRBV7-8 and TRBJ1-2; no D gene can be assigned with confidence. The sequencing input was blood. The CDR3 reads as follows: CASSPTLGVGYTF. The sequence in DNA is TGTGCCAGCAGCCCCACCCTTGGGGTTGGCTACACCTTC. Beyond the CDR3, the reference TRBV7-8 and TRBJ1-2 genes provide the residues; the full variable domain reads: GAGVSQSPRYKVAKRGQDVALRCDPISGHVSLFWYQQALGQGPEFLTYFQNEAQLDKSGLPSDRFFAERPEGSVSTLKIQRTQQEDSAVYLCASSPTLGVGYTFGSGTRLTVV.